Each of the 6 T cell receptor beta chains below was sequenced from the same sample in a study of tumor-infiltrating lymphocytes in primary liver carcinoma. Priming with a constant-region primer yielded TCR beta cDNA from approximately 500 ng total RNA. Libraries of TCR beta came from three nested multiplex PCR rounds with slightly modified ARM-PCR. TRBV1-TRBV30 forward primers paired with a C-beta reverse primer drove the first two PCR rounds, about 10 cycles each. Each CDR3 protein is one row after TCRdb ran MiXCR on the multiplex PCR reads. The sample records roughly 80,000 distinct CDR3 sequences, 71% being singletons. Unsorted bulk tissue (roughly 19-31 mg) underwent RNA and DNA co-extraction. Sequenced material: liver tumor tissue from sampling region 4. Documented subset: tumor region T4, right-lateral pole. These receptors were obtained from a woman in her sixties with primary liver carcinoma and hepatitis B virus infection.

This chain joins TRBV20-1 and TRBJ1-2; TRBD1 is a possible D gene (6 bases). The germline V gene encodes CDR1 DFQATT and CDR2 SNEGSKA (reference sequence). V lost 5 bases to trimming and J lost 4 bases, with 17 bases between them. There are 14 residues in the CDR3. The DNA for the CDR3 is TGCAGTGCTGCGAACAGGGAGCACTCCTATGGCTACACCTTC. As protein: CSAANREHSYGYTF.

Details on this clonotype: One junction end disagrees with the germline gene, perhaps due to a read error. V gene TRBV11-3 combines with J gene TRBJ2-7, with 10 bases matching TRBD2. Germline CDR1 and CDR2: SGHNT and YENEEA. This CDR3 region has 20 residues. Written as DNA, the CDR3 is TGTGCCAACAGCTTAGGAGCTAGCGGGAGACATCTTCGGACAACCTGCGAGCAGTACTTC. Amino acid sequence: CANSLGASGRHLRTTCEQYF.

This clonotype is termed medium-sized. The V and J genes are TRBV5-4 and TRBJ2-5, with TRBD2 matching 13 bases. The V gene's germline CDR1 is SGHNT and CDR2 YYREEE (reference sequence). CDR3 length: 17 amino acids. The trim removed 1 base at V and 5 bases at J, leaving 8 bases unmatched. The DNA of the CDR3 is TGTGCCAGCAGCTTGACAAGGACTAGCGGGAGCATCGAGACCCAGTACTTC. It translates to CASSLTRTSGSIETQYF. Full variable domain (rest looked up from reference TRBV5-4 and TRBJ2-5): ETGVTQSPTHLIKTRGQQVTLRCSSQSGHNTVSWYQQALGQGPQFIFQYYREEENGRGNFPPRFSGLQFPNYSSELNVNALELDDSALYLCASSLTRTSGSIETQYFGPGTRLLVL.

The genes are TRBV6-5 and TRBJ2-7, with a possible D match to TRBD1 (6 bases). The CDR3 runs 19 residues. Germline CDR1 reads MNHEY; CDR2 reads SVGAGI. V was clipped by 9 bases and J by 2 bases, with 32 bases between them. CDR3 residues: CASIVLRFDGTTTPYEQYF. The DNA of the CDR3 is TGTGCCAGTATCGTACTCCGCTTCGACGGGACAACGACCCCCTACGAGCAGTACTTC.

This sequence joins TRBV28 and TRBJ1-2; perhaps TRBD1 as D (5 bases). Germline CDR1 is MDHEN and CDR2 is SYDVKM. Trimming cost V 10 bases and J 1 base, with 25 bases left between them. CDR3 length: 17 amino acids. As DNA, the CDR3 is TGTGCCACCTATGCTGGTGGGGCAGGTAGAATTAACTATGGCTACACCTTC. Residues: CATYAGGAGRINYGYTF.

Regarding this clonotype: A read error may produce the germline difference seen at one junction end. V gene TRBV5-6 combines with J gene TRBJ1-1, with unresolved D. The length of the CDR3 is 16 residues. Germline-derived CDR1 and CDR2 are SGHDT and YYEEEE. As DNA, the CDR3 is TGTGCCAACAGCTTGTTCATGGTCCCGGAAAACACTGAAGCTTTCTTT. This codes for CANSLFMVPENTEAFF.